The 5 T cell receptor beta chains in this list originate from one sample, sequenced in a study of blood T cell repertoires in COVID-19 (dated by TCRdb to the early 2020s). Libraries were constructed by the immunoSEQ multiplex PCR assay. This is the immuneACCESS table as TCRdb keeps it, with only in-frame sequences that have V and J called. A part of the clones is gone; compared with another copy, unresolved V genes explain less than half, and the rest is unexplained. The sample table lists roughly 240,000 clones, almost 85% of them with a count of one. The ten largest account for under 2% of the sample. What was sequenced was peripheral blood. Receptor source: a woman aged 80 or older with acute or convalescent COVID-19.

The V call is TRBV7-2, the J call TRBJ2-7; tentative D call: TRBD2 (5 bases). The germline CDR1 and CDR2 sequences are SGHTA and FQGNSA. CDR3 length equals 15 residues. The V and J ends lost 1 base and 5 bases respectively, with 15 bases between them. CDR3 in amino acids: CASSLVAGNWDEQYF. The CDR3 DNA sequence: TGTGCCAGCAGCTTAGTGGCCGGGAACTGGGACGAGCAGTACTTC.

The chain is built from TRBV19 and TRBJ2-1; maybe TRBD2 (6 bases). In germline, CDR1 is LNHDA, CDR2 SQIVND (reference sequence). The CDR3 contains 15 residues. The ends were cut back, 3 bases at V and 7 bases at J, with 16 bases in the middle. For the CDR3, the DNA is TGTGCCAGTAGTATTAGCCTAGCGCGGAAAAATGAGCAGTTCTTC. Residues: CASSISLARKNEQFF.

The V gene is TRBV19, the J gene TRBJ1-2; D unresolved. This CDR3 comprises 14 residues. Per germline, CDR1 LNHDA and CDR2 SQIVND (reference sequence). The ends were cut back, 5 bases at V and 6 bases at J, with 16 bases in the middle. The CDR3 spells CASSPPVSIHGYTF. The DNA of the CDR3 is TGTGCCAGTAGTCCACCGGTATCCATCCATGGCTACACCTTC.

This sequence joins TRBV5-1 and TRBJ2-5; 8 nucleotides match TRBD1. V lost 4 bases to trimming and J lost 5 bases; unmatched junction nucleotides: 10. The V gene's germline CDR1 is SGHRS and CDR2 YFSETQ. This CDR3 has 15 amino acids. CDR3 sequence: CASSPGQGDRETQYF. The CDR3 coding sequence is TGCGCCAGCAGCCCCGGACAGGGCGATCGGGAGACCCAGTACTTC.

V gene TRBV7-2 combines with J gene TRBJ2-1; the match to TRBD2 covers 9 bases. This CDR3 region has 15 residues. Germline V gene sequence: CDR1 SGHTA, CDR2 FQGNSA. V shed 5 bases, J shed 7 bases, and the junction held 9 bases outside the gene matches. The CDR3 spells CASSVGGRALNEQFF. The CDR3 DNA reads as TGTGCCAGCAGCGTTGGCGGGAGGGCCTTGAATGAGCAGTTCTTC.